Listed below are T cell receptor beta chains from one sample, sequenced in a study of glioma-infiltrating T cells after dendritic cell vaccination. The table came from immunoSEQ multiplex PCR; TCRdb's copy has only in-frame clones and leaves some out. The data contain over 70,000 clones, roughly 82% of them seen just once; the ten biggest clones take up 2% to 2.5%. The starting material was blood, obtained before dendritic cell vaccination. The receptor set was obtained from a human donor with glioblastoma. Each CDR3 is given with its conserved first and last residue. D genes are given only for firm matches. Clone size, where shown, is once, few, many, or a class for clones that have expanded.

v_gene	j_gene	abundance	d_gene	CDR3nt	CDR3aa
TRBV29-1	TRBJ1-1	-	TRBD1	TGCAGCGTCTGGGACAGGGGGTCGAACACTGAAGCTTTCTTT	CSVWDRGSNTEAFF
TRBV11-2	TRBJ2-1	-	TRBD2	TGTGCCAGCAGCTCCCAGCGGGGGGGCTGGAATGAGCAGTTCTTC	CASSSQRGGWNEQFF
TRBV10-2	TRBJ1-5	-	-	TGCGCCAGCAGCCTCGGGGGTAGCAATCAGCCCCAGCATTTT	CASSLGGSNQPQHF
TRBV6-1	TRBJ2-7	once	-	TGTGCCAGCAGTGCTACGACAGACCCACGACGCTTTTCCTACGAGCAGTACTTC	CASSATTDPRRFSYEQYF
TRBV5-6	TRBJ1-4	-	-	TGTGCCAGCAGCTTGCGTTGGGCCCAACAGGCCACTAATGAAAAACTGTTTTTT	CASSLRWAQQATNEKLFF
TRBV15	TRBJ1-2	-	-	TGTGCCACCAGCAGTCAGGGGAGCAGCTATGGCTACACCTTC	CATSSQGSSYGYTF
TRBV13	TRBJ2-2	-	-	TGTGCCAGCAGCTCGAGGGCTAGCACCGGGGAGCTGTTTTTT	CASSSRASTGELFF
TRBV2	TRBJ1-2	-	-	TGTGCCAGCACCCTTAACTATGGCTACACCTTC	CASTLNYGYTF
TRBV5-4	TRBJ1-1	-	-	TGTGCCAGCAGCTTCCAGGGGAACACTGAAGCTTTCTTT	CASSFQGNTEAFF
TRBV10-3	TRBJ1-2	-	TRBD1	TGTGCCATCACCAAGGACAGGGAGAACTATGGCTACACCTTC	CAITKDRENYGYTF
TRBV7-8	TRBJ2-7	many	-	TGTGCCACAAGCAGTCAGCACTCGGGGAACGAGCAGTACTTC	CATSSQHSGNEQYF
TRBV5-8	TRBJ2-5	-	TRBD2	TGTGCCAGCAGCTTGTCCCGACTAGCGGGAGGGGAGACCCAGTACTTC	CASSLSRLAGGETQYF
TRBV6-5	TRBJ1-2	-	TRBD1	TGTGCCAGCAGTAGAGGGGACAGGGGTTGGGGAGGCTACACCTTC	CASSRGDRGWGGYTF